This T cell receptor beta chain is from a study of cytomegalovirus exposure and HLA in healthy donors. As for this clone: What it recognizes is unknown.

Germline CDR1 is SGDLS and CDR2 is YYNGEE. The length of the CDR3 is 14 residues. Losses at the gene ends were 4 bases for V and 8 bases for J; bases not matched to a gene: 9. Study-wide results and limits: As a later analysis revealed, the rate of TCR association differed by HLA locus, with DRB1 most and HLA-C fewest.

Amplification used 60 Vbeta primers and 13 Jbeta primers. Here immunoSEQ multiplex PCR was the method, and the copy in TCRdb shows in-frame clones only, minus some. The data contain roughly 250,000 clones, over 70% of them singletons. The sample was PBMCs. J is TRBJ1-2 and V is TRBV9; TRBD1 matches at 9 bases. This receptor was taken from a girl aged 2-10 years in good health and CMV-seronegative. CDR3 in amino acids: CASSPRTGAGGYTF. The DNA of the CDR3 is TGTGCCAGCAGCCCCCGGACAGGGGCCGGCGGCTACACCTTC.